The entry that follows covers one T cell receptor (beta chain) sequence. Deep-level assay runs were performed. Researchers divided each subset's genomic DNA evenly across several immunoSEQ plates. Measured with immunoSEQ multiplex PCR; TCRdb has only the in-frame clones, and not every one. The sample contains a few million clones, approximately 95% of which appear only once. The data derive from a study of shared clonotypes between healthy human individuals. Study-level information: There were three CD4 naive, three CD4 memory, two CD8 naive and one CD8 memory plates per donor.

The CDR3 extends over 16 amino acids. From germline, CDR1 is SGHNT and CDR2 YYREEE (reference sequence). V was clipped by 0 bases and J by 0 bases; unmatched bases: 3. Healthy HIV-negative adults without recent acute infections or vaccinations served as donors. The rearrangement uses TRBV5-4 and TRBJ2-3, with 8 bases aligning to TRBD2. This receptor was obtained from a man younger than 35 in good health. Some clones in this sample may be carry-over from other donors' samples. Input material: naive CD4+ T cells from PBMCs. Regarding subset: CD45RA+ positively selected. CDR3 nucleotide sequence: TGTGCCAGCAGCTTGGCCCGGGGGGGGAGCACAGATACGCAGTATTTT. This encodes CASSLARGGSTDTQYF.